This TCR beta chain derives from a study of blood T cell repertoires in COVID-19. Study information: The United States, Italy and Spain supplied acute and convalescent COVID-19 samples. In each case, the material was cDNA or gDNA derived from T cells, B-cell-depleted T cells, or PBMCs.

After removal of 6 bases from V and 3 bases from J, the junction contained 9 bases not matched to a gene. Germline-derived CDR1 and CDR2 are MNHEY and SVGAGI. The CDR3 length is 15 residues. The authors' processing: Reference gene primers were amplified, and this amplification served to estimate nucleated cell counts. This table comes from immunoSEQ multiplex PCR, and its TCRdb copy is limited to in-frame clones, with some not included. Clone size and the V and J calls come from that table; the DNA yielded D and trimming. This table holds about 210,000 clones, 85% to 90% found once. The clonotype comes from a man aged 60 to 75 who had recovered from COVID-19. V usage is TRBV6-5 and J usage is TRBJ2-5, with TRBD1 identical over 8 bases. Sequencing was carried out using peripheral blood. CDR3 loop: CASRGVGTGKETQYF. In DNA, the CDR3 is TGTGCCAGCAGAGGGGTCGGGACAGGAAAAGAGACCCAGTACTTC.